This T cell receptor beta chain was found in a study of blood T cell repertoires in COVID-19. Study-level background: From T cells, B-cell-depleted T cells, or PBMCs came the material, which was cDNA or gDNA.

This table comes from immunoSEQ multiplex PCR, and its TCRdb copy is limited to in-frame clones, with some not included. The repertoire holds around 130,000 clones, with roughly 83% as singletons. This clone was recorded once. The CDR3 has 14 residues. V lost 4 bases, J lost 8 bases, and 4 bases stayed unmatched. CDR1 is SEHNR and CDR2 is FQNEAQ in the germline V gene (reference sequence). V gene TRBV7-9 combines with J gene TRBJ1-4, with 10 positions matching TRBD1. Sequenced: peripheral blood. This TCR derives from a man between 60 and 70 years old with acute or convalescent COVID-19. The CDR3 loop reads CASSSTGGAEKLFF. The CDR3 DNA is TGTGCCAGCAGCTCGACAGGGGGCGCGGAAAAACTGTTTTTT. The complete variable domain, with remaining parts taken from reference TRBV7-9 and TRBJ1-4, reads DTGVSQNPRHKITKRGQNVTFRCDPISEHNRLYWYRQTLGQGPEFLTYFQNEAQLEKSRLLSDRFSAERPKGSFSTLEIQRTEQGDSAMYLCASSSTGGAEKLFFGSGTQLSVL.